Here is one TCR beta chain with its context. Its antigen specificity is not known. No base quality information exists; no much larger clone differs at one position. This sample is part of a study of vaccination and CD4 T cells after COVID-19 (dated by TCRdb to between 2021 and 2024). At the level of the whole study: Convalescent patients had a positive SARS-CoV-2 result on nasal swab PCR, and of these patients, nine had mild disease and one had severe disease. Participants received two doses of either the Pfizer-BioNTech BNT162b2 vaccine (n=8) or the Moderna mRNA-1273 vaccine (n=2). Post-COVID blood samples were collected from convalescent patients a median of approximately 93 days after diagnosis, with a range of roughly 30 to 170 days. In the convalescent cohort there were six males and four females, among whom were two Hispanic individuals, seven Caucasians, two Asians and one multiracial person. In 10 COVID-19 convalescent patients and 4 infection-naive healthy vaccine recipients, researchers compared the spike-specific CD4+ TCR repertoire from before mRNA vaccination with the repertoire from after. Post-vaccine blood samples were collected a median of about 72 days after the second vaccine dose, ranging from about 13 to 250 days.

The library was produced with PCR. Sequenced using an Illumina iSeq 100. From the authors' description of their analysis: Non-productive sequences were filtered out, and CDR3s that did not start with C, did not end with F or W, or were shorter than 7 amino acids were discarded. CDR3 homology was assessed with Levenshtein distances (stringdist) and unrooted phylogenetic trees (ape) in R version 3.6.1. The public reads were run again by TCRdb, first through fastp at Q25 and then through MiXCR, and only productive beta chains were kept. Rows matching on CDR3 protein sequence are summarized as one entry with the most common DNA and genes. It is TCRdb's table, rather than the study itself, that gives the V and J calls and clone size. The sample data list roughly 22,000 distinct CDR3 sequences, and under 60% of these were observed just once. The top ten clonotypes cover just under 1% of the sample. The junction carries 11 bases between V and J, which are trimmed by 3 bases and 2 bases respectively. CDR1 and CDR2, per the germline V gene, are MGHRA and YSYEKL. The cysteine opens and the phenylalanine closes a CDR3 of 15 amino acids. CDR3 DNA only is kept here, 45 bases in frame from base 1.

The convalescent patients' positive SARS-CoV-2 PCR tests were from March to December 2020, which was before the Alpha, Beta and Delta variants emerged in the United States. PBMCs were separated from whole blood using Ficoll-Paque Plus gradient centrifugation and then either used fresh or cryopreserved at -140C. Points the paper makes about the study in general: In convalescent patients, a median roughly 88% of post-vaccine SARS-CoV-2-reactive clones were detected only after vaccination, suggesting vaccine-specific priming. Nearly all vaccine-specific clones in convalescent patients (304 of 307) were mono-reactive for SARS-CoV-2 spike rather than cross-reactive with common cold coronaviruses. The median count of SARS-CoV-2-reactive clonotypes went up from 20 to 25 after infection to a few dozen after vaccination, although the change was not significant. Only a relatively small number of convalescent patients were included in the study, and early timepoints following natural infection were not analyzed.

This sample comprised CD4+ T cells from blood, obtained before SARS-CoV-2 vaccination. The chain is encoded by TRBV4-1 joined to TRBJ1-3, with the D gene too uncertain to name. This receptor was obtained from a human donor who had recovered from COVID-19. The nucleotide sequence is TGCGCCAGCAGCCATGGCCGGGCTACTGGAAACACCATATATTTT. It encodes CASSHGRATGNTIYF.